This T cell receptor (beta chain) was identified in a study of blood T cell repertoires in COVID-19. Across the whole study: In Cohort 3, a recovered donor had either two negative PCRs, clearance, or symptom resolution. Collection of acute and convalescent COVID-19 samples took place in the United States, Italy and Spain.

CDR3 length: 16 amino acids. Germline V gene data show CDR1 as ENHRY and CDR2 as SYGVKD. J gave up 2 bases and V 2 bases, and 8 bases lay outside the gene matches. Study processing details: Cell counts per sample came from amplifying reference gene primers. Data came from immunoSEQ multiplex PCR; TCRdb stores just in-frame clones and leaves some out. V and J calls and clone size are given by that table; D and trimming were obtained from the DNA. The table shows roughly 200,000 clones, with approximately 87% occurring only once. Ages ranged from 18 to 89 years, with residence in under 25 US areas. This clone came up once.

This receptor was taken from a woman between 45 and 65 years old in a cohort exposed to, infected with or recovered from COVID-19 (not recorded which). The chain joins TRBV10-3 to TRBJ1-1; TRBD1 aligns across 7 bases. The sequenced sample was PBMCs or T cells enriched from blood (not recorded which). This CDR3 is CAISEPQGVGNTEAFF. The CDR3 nucleotides are TGTGCCATCAGTGAGCCGCAGGGGGTGGGTAACACTGAAGCTTTCTTT.